This entry lists 17 T cell receptor beta chains sequenced from one sample in a study of low-dose radiotherapy and immunotherapy resistance in tumors. TRAV- and TRBV-specific primers, spanning alpha and beta chains, primed first-strand cDNA. Amplification of TCRs used a constant-region primer and V-primer adapter for approximately 18 PCR cycles. Via MiXCR, TCRdb re-called the reads, giving one row per CDR3 protein. Of nearly 60,000 distinct CDR3 sequences listed, 20% to 25% are singletons. The sample's time point: after trial treatment. The treatment: LDRT plus nivolumab, ipilimumab, low-dose cyclophosphamide and aspirin (RACIN trial). The sample here was PBMCs, taken after low-dose radiotherapy plus immunotherapy. The source of these receptors is a male donor with prostate cancer.

This clonotype was detected many times. CDR3 region: CASSYRTRARGSPLHF. The CDR3 DNA reads as TGTGCCAGCAGTTACCGGACAAGGGCGCGGGGTTCACCCCTCCACTTT. This chain connects TRBV6-2 or TRBV6-3 to TRBJ1-6, with D tentatively TRBD1 (5 bases). The V end lost 2 bases, the J end lost 9 bases, and 17 bases lay between the germline ends. The CDR3 consists of 16 residues. In germline, CDR1 is MNHEY, CDR2 SVGEGT.

CDR3 region: CSAYKGDTEAFF. In DNA form, the CDR3 reads TGCAGTGCTTATAAGGGGGACACTGAAGCTTTCTTT. The rearrangement joins TRBV20-1 to TRBJ1-1, with D maybe TRBD1 (6 bases). The CDR3 loop spans 12 amino acids. V was shortened by 5 bases and J by 3 bases, with 10 bases between the two germline ends. Germline CDR1 and CDR2: DFQATT and SNEGSKA (reference sequence).

This clonotype was counted at least ten times. V usage is TRBV11-3 and J usage is TRBJ2-1; D is unresolved. This CDR3 is built from 17 residues. Germline CDR1 reads SGHNT; CDR2 reads YENEEA. Deletions cut 5 bases from V and 4 bases from J, with 21 bases between. The CDR3 region is CASSHSGESPRYNEQFF. CDR3 nucleotide sequence: TGTGCCAGCAGCCACAGTGGTGAGTCCCCACGGTACAATGAGCAGTTCTTC.

This clonotype was seen many times. This chain links TRBV11-3 with TRBJ2-3; 9 bases match TRBD1. Germline V lookup: CDR1 SGHNT, CDR2 YENEEA. V was clipped by 3 bases and J by 6 bases; unmatched bases: 7. This CDR3 has 15 residues. The chain's CDR3 is CASSFSGTGYDTQYF. The DNA for the CDR3 is TGTGCCAGCAGCTTTTCCGGGACAGGGTATGATACGCAGTATTTT.

By sample fraction, this clonotype is medium-sized. The rearrangement links TRBV5-4 to TRBJ2-1; D is possibly TRBD1 or TRBD2 (6 bases each). Germline CDR1 SGHNT, CDR2 YYREEE (reference sequence). The CDR3 is made up of 18 amino acids. V was clipped by 0 bases and J by 1 base, with 17 bases between them. The CDR3 region is CASSLGGPLAASYNEQFF. CDR3 DNA: TGTGCCAGCAGCTTGGGGGGGCCCTTAGCGGCATCCTACAATGAGCAGTTCTTC.

This clonotype was recorded many times. CDR3 sequence: CASSSHEGRVNEQFF. CDR3 sequence (DNA): TGTGCCAGCAGCTCTCATGAGGGTAGGGTTAATGAGCAGTTCTTC. The J gene is TRBJ2-1, the V gene TRBV7-8; tentatively, D is TRBD2 (5 bases). The CDR3 consists of 15 residues. In germline, CDR1 is SGHVS, CDR2 FQNEAQ. V was shortened by 4 bases and J by 7 bases, with 17 bases between the two germline ends. The full variable domain, with the rest looked up from reference TRBV7-8 and TRBJ2-1, is GAGVSQSPRYKVAKRGQDVALRCDPISGHVSLFWYQQALGQGPEFLTYFQNEAQLDKSGLPSDRFFAERPEGSVSTLKIQRTQQEDSAVYLCASSSHEGRVNEQFFGPGTRLTVL.

In this sample, this clonotype turned up a few times. A much larger clone differs from this one at a single base, so this may be a read error. This rearrangement joins TRBV5-1 to TRBJ2-2; tentatively, D is TRBD2 (6 bases). The CDR3 length is 14 residues. Germline V gene data show CDR1 as SGHRS and CDR2 as YFSETQ. The CDR3: CASSLNWVSGGLFF. Written as DNA, the CDR3 is TGCGCCAGCAGCTTGAACTGGGTTTCCGGGGGGCTGTTTTTT.

This clonotype was detected a few times. The genes are TRBV18 and TRBJ1-1, with a possible D match to TRBD1 (5 bases). V lost 4 bases and J 10 bases, leaving 16 bases between the germline ends. CDR3 length: 13 amino acids. Germline CDR1 KGHSH, CDR2 LQKENI. In DNA, the CDR3 is TGTGCCAGCTCACGGGGACGGAGCTCTGGAGCTTTCTTT. Its translation: CASSRGRSSGAFF.

For this clonotype: This likely reflects a read error, since a far larger clone is one base away. The genes are TRBV12-3 or TRBV12-4 and TRBJ2-3; 7 bases align to TRBD1. CDR3 size: 15 residues. Unmatched junction bases numbered 11, after V lost 5 bases and J lost 6 bases. The CDR3 sequence is CASSKRQGWVDTQYF. For the CDR3, the DNA is TGTGCCAGCAGTAAAAGACAGGGCTGGGTGGATACGCAGTATTTT.

This clonotype was detected many times. The V gene is TRBV6-2 or TRBV6-3, the J gene TRBJ2-2, with TRBD2 matching over 14 bases. The CDR3 runs 20 residues. Germline CDR1 MNHEY, CDR2 SVGEGT. The V segment lost 5 bases and the J segment 1 base; nucleotides outside the gene matches: 12. DNA for the CDR3: TGTGCCAGCAGTCATCAACGGACTAGCGGGGGGCCATTGAACACCGGGGAGCTGTTTTTT. This sequence encodes CASSHQRTSGGPLNTGELFF.

This clonotype was counted ten times or more. This chain joins TRBV12-3 or TRBV12-4 and TRBJ2-7, with D maybe TRBD2 (6 bases). Trimming removed 1 base from V and 6 bases from J, with 13 bases in between. The CDR3 has 14 amino acids. CDR3 protein: CASSLDQGGIEQYF. In DNA form, the CDR3 reads TGTGCCAGCAGTTTAGATCAGGGCGGGATCGAGCAGTACTTC.

This clonotype was detected many times. This chain connects TRBV6-5 to TRBJ1-5, with D possibly TRBD1 on 5 matching bases. Trimming took off 0 bases at V and 6 bases at J, with 12 bases between the two ends. The CDR3 is 15 amino acids. Germline assignment: CDR1 MNHEY and CDR2 SVGAGI. CDR3 DNA: TGTGCCAGCAGTTACTCGAGGGGTGGGAGTCAGCCCCAGCATTTT. Translating gives CASSYSRGGSQPQHF.

This clonotype was detected many times. The chain employs TRBV30 and TRBJ2-6, with D uncertain. The CDR3 is 14 amino acids. Trimming shortened V by 0 bases and J by 0 bases, and 3 bases separated the two germline ends. The germline V gene encodes CDR1 GTSNPN and CDR2 SVGIG (reference sequence). The CDR3 bases are TGTGCCTGGAGTGTACGCTCTGGGGCCAACGTCCTGACTTTC. This gives the protein CAWSVRSGANVLTF.

Concerning this clonotype itself: The germline gene is not matched at one end of the junction; a read error may be the cause. The CDR3 spells CASSSPQETRYF. In DNA, the CDR3 is TGTGCCAGCAGTTCGCCCCAAGAGACCCGGTACTTC. The chain is built from TRBV12-3 or TRBV12-4 and TRBJ2-5, with D uncertain. The CDR3 covers 12 residues.

This clonotype was observed at least ten times. The rearrangement uses TRBV29-1 and TRBJ1-1; no clear D gene. Trimming took 5 bases from V and 0 from J, leaving 10 bases between them. The length of the CDR3 is 13 residues. Germline CDR1 and CDR2: SQVTM and ANQGSEA. The CDR3 DNA sequence: TGCAGCGTTAGTCCCTCAGTGAACACTGAAGCTTTCTTT. It encodes CSVSPSVNTEAFF.

A word on this clonotype: A single base is all that separates this from a far larger clone, so a read error is likely. CDR3 loop: CASSLGEWDQFF. The CDR3 DNA is TGTGCCAGCAGCCTCGGGGAATGGGATCAGTTCTTC. This chain links TRBV28 with TRBJ2-5, with a possible D match to TRBD2 (5 bases). Judging by the DNA end, TRBJ2-1 fits better; the J call may be wrong. The germline gives CDR1 MDHEN, CDR2 SYDVKM. There are 12 residues in the CDR3.

The J gene is TRBJ2-1, the V gene TRBV5-3; D is possibly TRBD2 (5 bases). Being an ORF, TRBV5-3 has a function that is uncertain. V lost 8 bases and J 9 bases, leaving 24 bases between the germline ends. This CDR3 comprises 15 residues. Here the CDR3 reads CASSPGDFAGAEQFF. DNA of the CDR3: TGTGCCAGCAGCCCAGGAGACTTCGCGGGCGCTGAGCAGTTCTTC.